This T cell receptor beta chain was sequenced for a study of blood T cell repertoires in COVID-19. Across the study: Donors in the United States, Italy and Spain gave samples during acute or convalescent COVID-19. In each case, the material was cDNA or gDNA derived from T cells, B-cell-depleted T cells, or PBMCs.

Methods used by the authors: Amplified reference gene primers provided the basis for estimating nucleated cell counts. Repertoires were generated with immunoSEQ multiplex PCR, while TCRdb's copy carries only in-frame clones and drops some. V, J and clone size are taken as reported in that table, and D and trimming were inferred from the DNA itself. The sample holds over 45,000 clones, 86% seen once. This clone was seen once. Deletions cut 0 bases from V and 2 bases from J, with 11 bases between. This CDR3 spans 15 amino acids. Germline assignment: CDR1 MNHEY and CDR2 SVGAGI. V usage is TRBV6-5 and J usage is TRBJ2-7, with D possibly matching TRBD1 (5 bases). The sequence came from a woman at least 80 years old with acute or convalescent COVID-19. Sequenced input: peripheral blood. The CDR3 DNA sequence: TGTGCCAGCAGTTACTCGTATCAGGGCACCTACGAGCAGTACTTC. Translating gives CASSYSYQGTYEQYF.